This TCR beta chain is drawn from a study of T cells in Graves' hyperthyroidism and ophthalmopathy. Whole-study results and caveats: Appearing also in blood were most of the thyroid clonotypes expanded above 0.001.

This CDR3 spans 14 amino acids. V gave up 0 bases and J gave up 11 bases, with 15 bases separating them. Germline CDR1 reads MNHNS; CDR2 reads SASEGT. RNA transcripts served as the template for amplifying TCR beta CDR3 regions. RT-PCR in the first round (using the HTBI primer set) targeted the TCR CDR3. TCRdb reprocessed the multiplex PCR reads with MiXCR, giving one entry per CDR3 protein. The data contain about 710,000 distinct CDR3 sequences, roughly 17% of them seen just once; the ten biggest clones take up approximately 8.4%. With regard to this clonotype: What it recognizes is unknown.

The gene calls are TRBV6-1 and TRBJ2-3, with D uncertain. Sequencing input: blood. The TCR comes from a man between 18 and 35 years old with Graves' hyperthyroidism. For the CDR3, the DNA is TGTGCCAGCAGTGAAGCCTTATCTTGGACGGGGCAGTATTTT. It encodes CASSEALSWTGQYF.